This T cell receptor beta chain was retrieved from a study of Graves' ophthalmopathy and Graves' hyperthyroidism. On this clonotype itself: Its antigen is unidentified.

Researchers took RNA transcripts and amplified TCR beta CDR3 regions from them. Second-round multiplex PCR came after a first-round RT-PCR that employed HTBI primers. MiXCR, run by TCRdb on the multiplex PCR reads, gives a single entry per CDR3 protein. This table has approximately 640,000 distinct CDR3 sequences, over 40% appearing once. Deletions cut 8 bases from V and 4 bases from J, with 15 bases between. Germline V gene data show CDR1 as SQVTM and CDR2 as ANQGSEA. This CDR3 has 13 amino acids. Findings and caveats of the study: Blood also contained most of the expanded thyroid clonotypes above 0.001 frequency.

Patients with other autoimmune diseases, uncontrolled infections, pregnancy or lactation were excluded. It was on clinical symptoms, serum thyroxine, TRAb, thyroid ultrasound and orbital computed tomography that diagnosis relied. Sequencing input: peripheral blood. The receptor was derived from an adult man with Graves' ophthalmopathy. The chain joins TRBV29-1 to TRBJ2-1; D is unclear. The CDR3 DNA follows: TGCAGCCGTCCTTTAGGTGGATACAATGAGCAGTTCTTC. This sequence encodes CSRPLGGYNEQFF.